This is a list of T cell receptor beta chains from one sample in a study of beta chain features in type 1 diabetes. Libraries were prepared by immunoSEQ multiplex PCR; TCRdb keeps only in-frame clonotypes and omits some of them. Among nearly 700,000 clones listed, around an eighth were seen once. The sample taken for sequencing was naive CD4+ T cells from blood. All receptors come from a young man with type 1 diabetes. Each CDR3 is given with its conserved first and last residue. A D gene is named only where the DNA matches it firmly. A row's size may be missing; if present it is once, few, many or a size class.

size	V	J	D	CDR3	DNA
few	TRBV10-3	TRBJ1-5	NA	CAISGGEQPQHF	TGTGCCATCAGTGGAGGAGAACAGCCCCAGCATTTT
NA	TRBV10-1	TRBJ2-3	TRBD2	CASFSGRGGDTQYF	TGCGCCAGCTTCAGCGGGAGAGGGGGAGATACGCAGTATTTT
NA	TRBV7-6	TRBJ1-1	NA	CASSPRGHVNTEAFF	TGTGCCAGCAGCCCAAGAGGACACGTGAACACTGAAGCTTTCTTT
NA	TRBV14	TRBJ1-1	NA	CASSQEGFTAFF	TGTGCCAGCAGCCAAGAGGGTTTCACGGCTTTCTTT
NA	TRBV28	TRBJ2-1	NA	CASSTPRGQFF	TGTGCCAGCAGTACCCCCCGGGGACAGTTCTTC
few	TRBV9	TRBJ1-1	TRBD1	CASSGRQGHTEAFF	TGTGCCAGCAGCGGCCGACAGGGTCACACTGAAGCTTTCTTT
NA	TRBV6-1	TRBJ1-5	TRBD1	CASRPTGAAGQPQHF	TGTGCCAGCAGGCCTACAGGGGCGGCGGGTCAGCCCCAGCATTTT
NA	TRBV6-5	TRBJ1-2	NA	CASREGANYGYTF	TGTGCCAGCAGGGAAGGAGCTAACTATGGCTACACCTTC
NA	TRBV11-1	TRBJ1-1	NA	CASSLYRETEAFF	TGTGCCAGCAGCTTATATCGGGAGACTGAAGCTTTCTTT
NA	TRBV5-1	TRBJ2-1	TRBD2	CASSTTSGGPNEQFF	TGCGCCAGCAGCACGACTAGCGGGGGGCCCAATGAGCAGTTCTTC
few	TRBV15	TRBJ2-1	TRBD1	CATSRVGQGGNEQFF	TGTGCCACCAGCAGAGTGGGACAGGGGGGCAATGAGCAGTTCTTC
NA	TRBV6-5	TRBJ2-7	TRBD2	CASSLGDSGFYEQYF	TGTGCCAGCAGCCTCGGAGATAGCGGGTTCTACGAGCAGTACTTC
NA	TRBV29-1	TRBJ2-1	TRBD1	CSGGQGHGEQFF	TGCAGCGGCGGACAGGGTCACGGTGAGCAGTTCTTC
few	TRBV29-1	TRBJ2-5	NA	CSVLTAQETQYF	TGCAGCGTCCTGACAGCCCAAGAGACCCAGTACTTC
few	TRBV7-9	TRBJ1-1	NA	CASSYLPGQRNTEAFF	TGTGCCAGCAGCTACCTACCGGGACAACGGAACACTGAAGCTTTCTTT
NA	TRBV10-3	TRBJ1-5	NA	CAISVGGSNQPQHF	TGTGCCATCAGTGTCGGGGGAAGCAATCAGCCCCAGCATTTT
few	TRBV28	TRBJ2-1	NA	CASRTPVGVLGNEQFF	TGTGCCAGCAGAACTCCGGTGGGGGTCTTGGGCAATGAGCAGTTCTTC
few	TRBV18	TRBJ1-1	TRBD1	CASSPRGQDEAFF	TGTGCCAGCTCACCCCGCGGACAGGATGAAGCTTTCTTT
few	TRBV6-5	TRBJ1-4	NA	CASSYRGGKLFF	TGTGCCAGCAGTTACCGAGGCGGGAAACTGTTTTTT
NA	TRBV30	TRBJ1-1	NA	CAWSVGGTEAFF	TGTGCCTGGTCGGTGGGGGGGACTGAAGCTTTCTTT
NA	TRBV4-1	TRBJ2-7	TRBD2	CASSQVLLAGLPTYEQYF	TGCGCCAGCAGCCAAGTCCTACTAGCGGGGCTACCCACCTACGAGCAGTACTTC
few	TRBV4-1	TRBJ2-7	NA	CASSRTEGFRSYEQYF	TGCGCCAGCAGCCGCACCGAAGGCTTCAGGTCCTACGAGCAGTACTTC
few	TRBV5-6	TRBJ2-5	NA	CASSFGKTGQETQYF	TGTGCCAGCAGCTTCGGGAAGACAGGACAAGAGACCCAGTACTTC
few	TRBV7-9	TRBJ2-7	TRBD1	CASSSGQPIDEQYF	TGTGCCAGCAGCTCGGGACAGCCCATAGACGAGCAGTACTTC
NA	TRBV5-4	TRBJ1-1	NA	CASSFRTGVGGEAFF	TGTGCCAGCAGCTTCCGTACGGGGGTCGGAGGTGAAGCTTTCTTT
few	TRBV4-1	TRBJ1-4	NA	CASSLLGTNEKLFF	TGCGCCAGCAGCCTTCTGGGAACTAATGAAAAACTGTTTTTT
few	TRBV28	TRBJ2-1	NA	CASSTGVGGQFF	TGTGCCAGCAGTACAGGGGTGGGAGGGCAGTTCTTC
few	TRBV14	TRBJ2-7	NA	CASSPSQGYGEQYF	TGTGCCAGCAGCCCCTCCCAGGGGTACGGCGAGCAGTACTTC
NA	TRBV6-5	TRBJ1-2	NA	CASRGPGWGIGYTF	TGTGCCAGCAGAGGACCAGGATGGGGGATTGGCTACACCTTC
NA	TRBV7-9	TRBJ2-1	NA	CASSLRTESSYNEQFF	TGTGCCAGCAGCTTACGGACAGAAAGCTCCTACAATGAGCAGTTCTTC
NA	TRBV19	TRBJ2-5	NA	CASSPPGVGETQYF	TGTGCCAGTAGCCCCCCGGGGGTCGGGGAGACCCAGTACTTC
NA	TRBV27	TRBJ2-3	NA	CASSLAGGLNTDTQYF	TGTGCCAGCAGTTTAGCGGGCGGACTCAACACAGATACGCAGTATTTT
NA	TRBV2	TRBJ2-3	TRBD1	CAIKRDRGATDTQYF	TGTGCCATCAAACGGGACAGGGGAGCCACAGATACGCAGTATTTT
NA	TRBV7-9	TRBJ2-3	NA	CASSLDSTDTQYF	TGTGCCAGCAGCTTAGATTCCACAGATACGCAGTATTTT
NA	TRBV9	TRBJ2-3	NA	CASSVVGGATDTQYF	TGTGCCAGCAGCGTAGTCGGGGGTGCCACAGATACGCAGTATTTT
NA	TRBV7-6	TRBJ1-4	TRBD1	CASSWDRDRGGEKLFF	TGTGCCAGCAGCTGGGATCGGGACAGGGGTGGTGAAAAACTGTTTTTT
NA	TRBV5-1	TRBJ1-5	NA	CASSLEGRGSNQPQHF	TGCGCCAGCAGCTTGGAGGGGCGGGGTAGCAATCAGCCCCAGCATTTT
few	TRBV20-1	TRBJ2-3	NA	CSAQGGGTQYF	TGCAGTGCTCAGGGGGGAGGTACGCAGTATTTT
NA	TRBV5-1	TRBJ2-1	NA	CASSLSGAEDNEQFF	TGCGCCAGCAGCTTATCGGGGGCCGAGGACAATGAGCAGTTCTTC
few	TRBV7-8	TRBJ1-5	TRBD1	CASSLDRGNQPQHF	TGTGCCAGCAGCTTGGACAGGGGCAATCAGCCCCAGCATTTT
NA	TRBV5-1	TRBJ2-7	NA	CASSSGGWIEQYF	TGCGCCAGCAGCTCCGGGGGATGGATAGAGCAGTACTTC
NA	TRBV7-8	TRBJ2-7	NA	CASSLAAQYYEQYF	TGTGCCAGCAGCTTAGCCGCACAGTACTACGAGCAGTACTTC
NA	TRBV19	TRBJ2-3	TRBD1	CASTDRGTGGADTQYF	TGTGCCAGTACCGATAGGGGTACAGGGGGCGCAGATACGCAGTATTTT
few	TRBV25-1	TRBJ1-2	NA	CASSETAAYGYTF	TGTGCCAGCAGTGAAACAGCGGCTTATGGCTACACCTTC
once	TRBV19	TRBJ1-6	TRBD1	CASSMTGPLGNSPLHF	TGTGCCAGTAGTATGACAGGGCCTTTGGGGAATTCACCCCTCCACTTT
NA	TRBV27	TRBJ2-2	NA	CASSLFFGGELFF	TGTGCCAGCAGTTTATTTTTTGGCGGGGAGCTGTTTTTT